The rows below give T cell receptor beta chains drawn from one sample of a study of blood T cells in healthy people across ages. TCRdb redid the calling of the 5' RACE reads with MiXCR, one entry per CDR3 protein. The sample carries hundreds of thousands of distinct CDR3 sequences, around 29% recorded once. Sequencing was carried out using blood. These receptors came from a woman in her 70s in good health. Each CDR3 is given with its conserved first and last residue. The D gene is left open where the match is weak. Clone size appears in some rows only: once, few, many, or a class for an expanded clone.

v_gene,j_gene,d_gene,abundance,CDR3aa,CDR3nt
TRBV12-3/TRBV12-4,TRBJ2-7,TRBD2,few,CASSIAGESYEQYF,TGTGCCAGCAGTATAGCGGGAGAATCCTACGAGCAGTACTTC
TRBV20-1,TRBJ2-5,TRBD2,NA,CSATSGRAQETQYF,TGCAGTGCTACTAGCGGGAGGGCCCAAGAGACCCAGTACTTC
TRBV2,TRBJ1-5,NA,few,CASSETYSNQPQHF,TGTGCCAGCAGTGAAACCTATAGCAATCAGCCCCAGCATTTT
TRBV2,TRBJ1-4,NA,few,CASSEGGGFNEKLFF,TGTGCCAGCAGTGAAGGAGGGGGGTTTAATGAAAAACTGTTTTTT
TRBV28,TRBJ1-4,NA,NA,CASSPLGAGDEKLFF,TGTGCCAGCAGTCCTCTAGGGGCGGGAGATGAAAAACTGTTTTTT
TRBV29-1,TRBJ1-2,TRBD1,NA,CSAFGQGFRANYGYTF,TGCAGCGCCTTCGGACAGGGGTTCCGAGCTAACTATGGCTACACCTTC
TRBV19,TRBJ2-5,TRBD1,NA,CASSTTGGKWETQYF,TGTGCCAGTAGTACTACAGGGGGCAAATGGGAGACCCAGTACTTC
TRBV25-1,TRBJ2-5,NA,few,CASSNPGSETQYF,TGTGCCAGCAGTAACCCAGGGAGTGAGACCCAGTACTTC
TRBV7-9,TRBJ2-6,NA,few,CASSPGLSGANVLTF,TGTGCCAGCAGCCCGGGACTGAGTGGGGCCAACGTCCTGACTTTC
TRBV29-1,TRBJ2-7,TRBD2,few,CSVAGAGAINEQYF,TGCAGCGTTGCTGGAGCGGGAGCGATCAACGAGCAGTACTTC
TRBV2,TRBJ2-4,NA,few,CASSESDQGIQYF,TGTGCCAGCAGTGAGTCAGACCAGGGAATTCAGTACTTC
TRBV7-9,TRBJ1-2,NA,NA,CASRPSGEGGGYTF,TGTGCCAGCAGACCTTCTGGCGAAGGCGGTGGCTACACCTTC
TRBV20-1,TRBJ2-5,NA,NA,CSAVPSGPSETQYF,TGCAGTGCCGTTCCAAGCGGACCGAGTGAGACCCAGTACTTC
TRBV20-1,TRBJ2-7,NA,NA,CSARGQTHEQYF,TGCAGTGCTAGAGGGCAGACCCACGAGCAGTACTTC
TRBV28,TRBJ2-5,NA,NA,CASTDTAGAQYF,TGTGCCAGCACGGACACGGCCGGGGCGCAGTACTTC
TRBV27,TRBJ2-2,NA,NA,CAIGAYEAGELFF,TGTGCCATTGGGGCCTACGAGGCCGGGGAGCTGTTTTTT
TRBV21-1,TRBJ2-4,NA,few,CASSSETGTFDIQYF,TGTGCCAGCAGCTCTGAGACAGGGACATTTGACATTCAGTACTTC
TRBV7-9,TRBJ2-3,NA,once,CASSSAYNNTDTQYF,TGTGCCAGCAGCTCCGCCTACAACAACACAGATACGCAGTATTTT
TRBV7-2,TRBJ1-1,NA,few,CASSRGQYNTEAFF,TGTGCCAGCAGCCGCGGACAGTATAACACTGAAGCTTTCTTT
TRBV5-1,TRBJ1-1,TRBD1,once,CASSRQGDTEAFF,TGCGCCAGCAGCAGACAGGGGGACACTGAAGCTTTCTTT
TRBV9,TRBJ2-6,NA,many,CASSVDSPGANVLTF,TGTGCCAGCAGCGTAGATAGCCCTGGGGCCAACGTCCTGACTTTC
TRBV6-6,TRBJ2-1,TRBD2,few,CASSGLAGLGNEQFF,TGTGCCAGCAGCGGACTAGCGGGGCTGGGGAATGAGCAGTTCTTC
TRBV4-1,TRBJ1-4,TRBD1,many,CASSPGGTGGFEKLFF,TGCGCCAGCAGCCCGGGGGGGACAGGGGGCTTTGAAAAACTGTTTTTT
TRBV7-3,TRBJ2-7,NA,many,CASSQHGGREQYF,TGTGCCAGCAGCCAACATGGGGGTAGAGAGCAGTACTTC
TRBV28,TRBJ2-7,NA,few,CASSLTDKYHEQYF,TGTGCCAGCAGTCTTACCGACAAGTACCACGAGCAGTACTTC
TRBV6-2/TRBV6-3,TRBJ2-5,NA,few,CASSLYSGTLGTQYF,TGTGCCAGCAGTTTATACTCCGGGACCCTGGGGACCCAGTACTTC
TRBV20-1,TRBJ2-1,NA,NA,CSARDNPNEQFF,TGCAGTGCTAGAGACAACCCAAATGAGCAGTTCTTC
TRBV20-1,TRBJ1-3,NA,once,CSATSGNTIYF,TGCAGTGCTACCTCTGGAAACACCATATATTTT
TRBV20-1,TRBJ1-1,NA,NA,CSARDNPGVNTEAFF,TGCAGTGCTAGAGATAATCCGGGTGTGAACACTGAAGCTTTCTTT
TRBV27,TRBJ1-4,TRBD1,NA,CASSFGTGGWGNEKLFF,TGTGCCAGCAGTTTTGGGACAGGGGGCTGGGGTAATGAAAAACTGTTTTTT
TRBV4-1,TRBJ2-5,TRBD2,many,CASSPVPGTRRETQYF,TGCGCCAGCAGCCCTGTACCCGGGACTAGGCGAGAGACCCAGTACTTC